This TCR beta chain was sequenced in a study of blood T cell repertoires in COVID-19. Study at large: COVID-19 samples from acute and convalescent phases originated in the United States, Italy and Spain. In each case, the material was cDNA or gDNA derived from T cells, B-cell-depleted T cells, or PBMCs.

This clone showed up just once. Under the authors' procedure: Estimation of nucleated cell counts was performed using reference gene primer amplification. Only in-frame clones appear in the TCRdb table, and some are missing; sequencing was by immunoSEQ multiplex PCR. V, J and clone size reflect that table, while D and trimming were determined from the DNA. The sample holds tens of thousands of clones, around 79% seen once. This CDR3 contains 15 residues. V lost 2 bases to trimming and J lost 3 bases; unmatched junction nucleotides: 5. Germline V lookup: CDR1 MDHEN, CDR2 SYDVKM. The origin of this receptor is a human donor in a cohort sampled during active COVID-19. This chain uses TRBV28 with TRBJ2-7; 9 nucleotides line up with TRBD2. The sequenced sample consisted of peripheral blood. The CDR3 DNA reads TGTGCCAGCAGTTTAGCGGGAGGGATGAGCTACGAGCAGTACTTC. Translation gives CASSLAGGMSYEQYF.